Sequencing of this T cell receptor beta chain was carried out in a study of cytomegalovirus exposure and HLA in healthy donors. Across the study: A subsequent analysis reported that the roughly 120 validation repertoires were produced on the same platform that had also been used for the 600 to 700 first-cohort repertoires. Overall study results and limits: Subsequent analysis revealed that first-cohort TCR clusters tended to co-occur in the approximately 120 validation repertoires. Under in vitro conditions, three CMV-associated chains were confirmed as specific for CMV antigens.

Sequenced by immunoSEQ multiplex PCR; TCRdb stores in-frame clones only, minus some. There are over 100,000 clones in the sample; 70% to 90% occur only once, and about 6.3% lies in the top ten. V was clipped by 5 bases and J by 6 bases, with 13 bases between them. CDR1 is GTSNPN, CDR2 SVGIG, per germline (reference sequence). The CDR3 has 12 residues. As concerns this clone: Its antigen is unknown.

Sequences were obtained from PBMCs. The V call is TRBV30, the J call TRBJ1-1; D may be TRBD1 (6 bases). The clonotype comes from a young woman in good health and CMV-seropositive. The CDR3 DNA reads TGTGCCTGGGAACACAGGGTCGCTGAAGCTTTCTTT. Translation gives CAWEHRVAEAFF.